This record covers a single T cell receptor beta chain. Its target is unknown. Assay used: immunoSEQ multiplex PCR; TCRdb lists only in-frame clones, some missing. The repertoire holds 150,000 or so clones, with more than 85% as singletons. This sample was taken from a study of T cell responses to AZD1222 COVID-19 vaccine. Points from the study as a whole: Sampling captured repertoires only after the peak T cell response. Unmutated variant regions are reportedly the target of nearly half of TCRs that are spike-specific. The CD4 TCRs associated with vaccination extended across spike and predominated at 160-218 and 743-854. Only 5 to 7 AZD1222 recipients were seropositive at baseline.

The length of the CDR3 is 14 residues. Looked up from germline, CDR1 is MDHEN and CDR2 is SYDVKM. J lost 4 bases, V lost 3 bases, and 2 bases had no gene match. This specimen was peripheral blood, taken on day 0 of AZD1222 vaccination. This receptor was identified in an adult in good health. The J gene is TRBJ2-5, the V gene TRBV28, with 10 bases matching TRBD2. The CDR3 here is CASSFRLAGETQYF. As DNA, the CDR3 is TGTGCCAGCAGTTTCAGACTAGCGGGAGAGACCCAGTACTTC.